This T cell receptor (beta chain) originates from a study of cytomegalovirus exposure and HLA in healthy donors. The CDR3 covers 17 residues. V lost 5 bases and J lost 1, with 20 bases in between. Looked up from germline, CDR1 is SGHAT and CDR2 is FQNNGV. The PCR contained 60 Vbeta and 13 Jbeta primers. Using immunoSEQ multiplex PCR, the repertoire was profiled, and TCRdb retains in-frame clones only, with some absent. The profile shows more than 60,000 clones, less than 80% of them singletons. Whole-study results and caveats: Productive status was seen about 90% or about 30% of the time for most TCR beta V segments in an earlier analysis. Reportedly, fewer N-insertions than the roughly 690-donor mean appeared in an Asian-associated ancestry cluster in a later analysis. Per a later analysis, HLA-associated TCR beta chains showed more clonal expansion than other, equally common TCR beta chains.

On this clone itself: The antigen remains unidentified.

This receptor was taken from a man aged 40-49 years in good health and CMV-seropositive. Material for sequencing was PBMCs. The V call is TRBV11-2, the J call TRBJ1-2; D is perhaps TRBD1 (6 bases). CDR3 coding DNA: TGTGCCAGCAGCCCCTACGGGACAAGTTCTTTTAACTATGGCTACACCTTC. Its translation: CASSPYGTSSFNYGYTF.